Listed below are T cell receptor beta chains from one sample, sequenced in a study of a mutant IDH1 vaccine in newly diagnosed glioma. Antigens for these TCRs are unknown. Measured with immunoSEQ multiplex PCR; TCRdb has only the in-frame clones, and not every one. Of around 100,000 clones in the sample, roughly 90% were seen once. The material was PBMCs, obtained from a glioma patient whose treatment included an IDH1 peptide vaccine. These receptors were taken from a woman in her 50s with glioma. The CDR3 runs from the conserved cysteine through the conserved F or W. Fields, in order: D gene, clone size, J gene, V gene, CDR3 protein, CDR3 DNA. The D gene is left open where the match is weak. Some rows have no size entry. The others give once, few or many, or a class for an expanded clone.

>NA|few|TRBJ2-2|TRBV14
CASSLEYTGELFF
TGTGCCAGCAGCCTAGAGTACACCGGGGAGCTGTTTTTT
>TRBD1|NA|TRBJ2-7|TRBV19
CASRDRGRYEQYF
TGTGCCAGTAGAGACAGGGGGCGTTACGAGCAGTACTTC
>NA|NA|TRBJ2-2|TRBV27
CASSLWGPDTGELFF
TGTGCCAGCAGTTTATGGGGGCCGGACACCGGGGAGCTGTTTTTT
>NA|NA|TRBJ1-5|TRBV29-1
CSVIGQPQHF
TGCAGCGTTATAGGTCAGCCCCAGCATTTT
>TRBD1|NA|TRBJ2-7|TRBV27
CASRSFRQGGYEQYF
TGTGCCAGCAGGAGTTTTAGACAGGGGGGCTACGAGCAGTACTTC
>NA|NA|TRBJ2-4|TRBV30
CAWSVWGGLNIQYF
TGTGCCTGGAGTGTATGGGGGGGGCTAAACATTCAGTACTTC
>TRBD1|NA|TRBJ1-6|TRBV30
CAWGEPGQRFYNSPLHF
TGTGCCTGGGGGGAGCCGGGACAGAGATTCTATAATTCACCCCTCCACTTT
>TRBD1|NA|TRBJ1-1|TRBV18
CASSPGTGRGMNTEAFF
TGTGCCAGCTCACCAGGGACAGGGAGAGGGATGAACACTGAAGCTTTCTTT
>TRBD2|NA|TRBJ2-7|TRBV19
CASSATSGNIYEQYF
TGTGCCAGTAGTGCCACTAGCGGGAATATCTACGAGCAGTACTTC
>NA|NA|TRBJ2-3|TRBV4-2
CASSQEALADTQYF
TGTGCCAGCAGCCAAGAGGCACTAGCCGATACGCAGTATTTT
>NA|NA|TRBJ2-7|TRBV2
CASSQGWQGHEQYF
TGTGCCAGCAGTCAAGGGTGGCAGGGCCACGAGCAGTACTTC
>TRBD1|NA|TRBJ1-6|TRBV6-5
CASSPHRQGASPLHF
TGTGCCAGCAGCCCTCATCGACAGGGGGCTTCACCCCTCCACTTT
>NA|NA|TRBJ2-1|TRBV9
CASSVASSWGHNEQFF
TGTGCCAGCAGCGTAGCCTCCAGTTGGGGCCACAATGAGCAGTTCTTC
>TRBD2|NA|TRBJ2-3|TRBV4-1
CASSQVILAGGTSTDTQYF
TGCGCCAGCAGCCAAGTAATACTAGCGGGAGGAACAAGCACAGATACGCAGTATTTT
>NA|NA|TRBJ2-3|TRBV12-5
CASGFLLDTLSTDTQYF
TGTGCTAGTGGTTTTCTCCTAGACACCCTGAGCACAGATACGCAGTATTTT
>NA|NA|TRBJ2-3|TRBV10-3
CAISESNRESDTQYF
TGTGCCATCAGTGAGTCGAACAGGGAATCAGATACGCAGTATTTT
>NA|NA|TRBJ1-1|TRBV6-5
CASRMRGLNTEAFF
TGTGCCAGCAGAATGAGGGGATTGAACACTGAAGCTTTCTTT
>NA|once|TRBJ1-2|TRBV28
CASISGTGYGYTF
TGTGCCAGCATTTCCGGGACGGGCTATGGCTACACCTTC
>NA|NA|TRBJ1-1|TRBV11-2
CASSFMTGASTEAFF
TGTGCCAGCAGCTTTATGACCGGGGCTAGCACTGAAGCTTTCTTT
>NA|NA|TRBJ1-2|TRBV19
CASSMGTIHGYTF
TGTGCCAGTAGTATGGGAACAATCCATGGCTACACCTTC
>NA|NA|TRBJ1-1|TRBV28
CASSFGNRAEAFF
TGTGCCAGCAGTTTCGGCAATCGGGCTGAAGCTTTCTTT
>TRBD1|NA|TRBJ2-7|TRBV6-6
CATLGDRAHEQYF
TGTGCCACCTTGGGGGACAGGGCCCACGAGCAGTACTTC
>NA|NA|TRBJ2-1|TRBV19
CASSFIQGSAYNEQFF
TGTGCCAGTAGTTTTATCCAGGGTAGCGCCTACAATGAGCAGTTCTTC
>NA|NA|TRBJ1-5|TRBV6-5
CASRAGHPGQPQHF
TGTGCCAGCAGGGCGGGACACCCCGGGCAGCCCCAGCATTTT
>TRBD1|NA|TRBJ1-1|TRBV27
CASSQGVGTEAFF
TGTGCCAGCAGTCAGGGGGTAGGGACTGAAGCTTTCTTT
>TRBD2|once|TRBJ2-3|TRBV11-2
CASSLSGGAYTDTQYF
TGTGCCAGCAGCTTAAGCGGGGGTGCCTACACAGATACGCAGTATTTT
>NA|NA|TRBJ2-6|TRBV2
CASSYRVAGANVLTF
TGTGCCAGCAGCTACAGGGTTGCTGGGGCCAACGTCCTGACTTTC
>NA|NA|TRBJ2-1|TRBV5-1
CASSPRGGSYNEQFF
TGCGCCAGCAGCCCCAGAGGGGGCTCCTACAATGAGCAGTTCTTC
>NA|once|TRBJ1-6|TRBV5-1
CASSLGAHNSPLHF
TGCGCCAGCAGCTTGGGGGCCCATAATTCACCCCTCCACTTT
>TRBD2|NA|TRBJ2-3|TRBV9
CASSVEAGGFDTQYF
TGTGCCAGCAGCGTAGAGGCGGGAGGGTTTGATACGCAGTATTTT
>TRBD1|NA|TRBJ1-1|TRBV5-4
CASSLVQGQAFF
TGTGCCAGCAGCTTGGTACAGGGGCAAGCTTTCTTT
>TRBD2|NA|TRBJ2-3|TRBV27
CASSLRGLAGVRDTQYF
TGTGCCAGCAGTTTGCGGGGACTAGCGGGAGTAAGAGATACGCAGTATTTT
>NA|NA|TRBJ1-1|TRBV28
CASSLRGAYTEAFF
TGTGCCAGCAGCCTCCGGGGGGCTTACACTGAAGCTTTCTTT
>NA|NA|TRBJ2-3|TRBV18
CASSPLTSLADTQYF
TGTGCCAGCTCACCGCTAACTAGCCTAGCAGATACGCAGTATTTT
>NA|NA|TRBJ2-2|TRBV5-4
CASSFPVAGELFF
TGTGCCAGCAGCTTTCCCGTGGCCGGGGAGCTGTTTTTT